These 17 T cell receptor beta chains came from one sample sequenced in a study of CD4+ T cells in melanoma. The repertoire was sequenced with immunoSEQ multiplex PCR; TCRdb's copy has only in-frame clones and lacks some. The sample consists of 20,000 to 25,000 clones, over 75% of them appearing once. Source material: cells from a culture (not recorded whether cultured in vitro). These receptors were collected from a human donor with melanoma.

This clone was seen a few times. CDR3 sequence (DNA): TGCGCCAGCAGCGGCGCGGAGACCCAGTACTTC. Translated: CASSGAETQYF. V usage is TRBV5-1 and J usage is TRBJ2-5; no clear D. The CDR3 runs 11 residues. The V end lost 4 bases, the J end lost 5 bases, and 6 bases lay between the germline ends. CDR1 and CDR2 from the germline V gene are SGHRS and YFSETQ.

The gene calls are TRBV7-2 and TRBJ1-6; D may be TRBD1 (5 bases). CDR3 size: 17 residues. The germline CDR1 and CDR2 sequences are SGHTA and FQGNSA. V gave up 10 bases and J gave up 2 bases, with 21 bases separating them. The CDR3 sequence is CATLVGRVFTYNSPLHF. Here the CDR3 DNA reads TGTGCCACCTTGGTGGGGCGGGTTTTCACCTATAATTCACCCCTCCACTTT.

The chain has TRBV6-1 and TRBJ2-7; 11 positions match TRBD2. The CDR3 spans 14 residues. Germline CDR1 is MNHNS and CDR2 is SASEGT. Trimming removed 6 bases from V and 2 bases from J; junction bases left unmatched: 3. CDR3 in DNA: TGTGCCAGCAGCATACTAGCGGGGGCCTACGAGCAGTACTTC. Protein product: CASSILAGAYEQYF.

J is TRBJ1-2 and V is TRBV15; D is uncertain. CDR1 and CDR2 (germline): LNHNV, YYDKDF (reference sequence). The CDR3 length is 21 residues. Between the trimmed V and J ends, which lost 3 bases and 5 bases, there was a span of 34 bases. In DNA form, the CDR3 reads TGTGCCACCAGCAGGCCCCCCCCCGCAGCCCAACTCCCTACGGATGAATATGGCTACACCTTC. Its protein product is CATSRPPPAAQLPTDEYGYTF. Full variable domain (missing parts from reference TRBV15 and TRBJ1-2): DAMVIQNPRYQVTQFGKPVTLSCSQTLNHNVMYWYQQKSSQAPKLLFHYYDKDFNNEADTPDNFQSRRPNTSFCFLDIRSPGLGDTAMYLCATSRPPPAAQLPTDEYGYTFGSGTRLTVV.

The chain uses TRBV5-1 and TRBJ2-6, with D uncertain. This CDR3 is 16 amino acids long. Germline V gene lookup returns CDR1 SGHRS and CDR2 YFSETQ. V was cut by 0 bases and J by 1 base, with 8 bases left in between. The CDR3 reads CASSLAPSSGANVLTF. The CDR3 nucleotides read TGCGCCAGCAGCTTGGCTCCATCGTCTGGGGCCAACGTCCTGACTTTC.

The gene calls are TRBV5-1 and TRBJ2-2; D gene ambiguous. The CDR3 has 15 amino acids. Germline CDR1 reads SGHRS; CDR2 reads YFSETQ. V lost 0 bases and J lost 5, with 11 bases in between. The CDR3 DNA reads as TGCGCCAGCAGCTTGGATGCTGGTGGAACCGGGGAGCTGTTTTTT. It encodes CASSLDAGGTGELFF. Looking up the rest from reference TRBV5-1 and TRBJ2-2 gives the full variable domain: KAGVTQTPRYLIKTRGQQVTLSCSPISGHRSVSWYQQTPGQGLQFLFEYFSETQRNKGNFPGRFSGRQFSNSRSEMNVSTLELGDSALYLCASSLDAGGTGELFFGEGSRLTVL.

The V gene is TRBV6-1, the J gene TRBJ1-2; D is possibly TRBD1 (6 bases). Per the germline V gene, CDR1 is MNHNS and CDR2 is SASEGT. The CDR3 has 12 residues. V was pared by 9 bases and J by 8 bases, with 16 bases between. CDR3 region: CARGAPRGGYTF. CDR3 bases: TGTGCCAGAGGGGCACCGAGGGGGGGCTACACCTTC.

The chain combines TRBV7-9 with TRBJ2-7; 7 positions agree with TRBD1. V shed 0 bases and J 9 bases; nucleotides not matched to a gene: 5. The CDR3 extends over 13 amino acids. Germline assignment: CDR1 SEHNR and CDR2 FQNEAQ (reference sequence). The CDR3, as DNA: TGTGCCAGCAGCTTAGCCCAGGGGGAGCGGCAGTACTTC. Its translation: CASSLAQGERQYF.

The chain has TRBV7-9 and TRBJ1-1; no definite D call. The germline CDR1 and CDR2 sequences are SEHNR and FQNEAQ (reference sequence). The CDR3 covers 14 residues. Deletions cut 5 bases from V and 1 base from J, with 11 bases between. CDR3 in DNA: TGTGCCAGCAGCCCAGCGGCTCCGAACACTGAAGCTTTCTTT. Its protein product is CASSPAAPNTEAFF.

The chain combines TRBV7-9 with TRBJ1-4, with D uncertain. The CDR3 runs to 14 residues. Germline values: CDR1 SEHNR, CDR2 FQNEAQ (reference sequence). V was shortened by 2 bases and J by 5 bases, with 9 bases between the two germline ends. The CDR3 nucleotides are TGTGCCAGCAGCTTAACCCAAGAGAATGAAAAACTGTTTTTT. Its protein product is CASSLTQENEKLFF.

The rearrangement uses TRBV19 and TRBJ2-7, with 8 bases matching TRBD1. CDR3 length: 15 residues. The germline V gene has CDR1 LNHDA and CDR2 SQIVND (reference sequence). The V segment lost 7 bases and the J segment 6 bases; nucleotides outside the gene matches: 14. This CDR3 reads CASKHGQGTFSEQYF. The CDR3 nucleotides are TGTGCCAGTAAACATGGACAGGGCACTTTTTCCGAGCAGTACTTC.

V and J are TRBV13 and TRBJ1-6; weak D call: TRBD1 (5 bases). CDR3 length: 17 amino acids. From germline, CDR1 is PRHDT and CDR2 FYEKMQ (reference sequence). With 0 bases removed from V and 9 bases from J, the gap between germline ends came to 18 bases. The CDR3 region is CASSLGTIWDVSSPLHF. DNA for the CDR3: TGTGCCAGCAGCTTAGGCACGATCTGGGACGTCAGTTCACCCCTCCACTTT. Full variable domain (outside the CDR3, taken from reference TRBV13 and TRBJ1-6): AAGVIQSPRHLIKEKRETATLKCYPIPRHDTVYWYQQGPGQDPQFLISFYEKMQSDKGSIPDRFSAQQFSDYHSELNMSSLELGDSALYFCASSLGTIWDVSSPLHFGNGTRLTVT.

The chain recombines TRBV7-3 with TRBJ1-1; TRBD1 might be the D (6 bases). V was trimmed by 0 bases and J by 2 bases, leaving 7 bases between them. Germline V gene lookup returns CDR1 SGHTA and CDR2 FQGTGA. The CDR3 sequence is 14 residues long. The CDR3 nucleotides read TGTGCCAGCAGCTTAACAGGGGGAAACACTGAAGCTTTCTTT. This translates into CASSLTGGNTEAFF.

J is TRBJ1-4 and V is TRBV19, with a possible D match to TRBD1 (5 bases). This CDR3 comprises 13 residues. The ends were cut back, 9 bases at V and 2 bases at J, with 10 bases in the middle. Germline CDR1 is LNHDA and CDR2 is SQIVND (reference sequence). This CDR3 is CASRAGTNEKLFF. CDR3 DNA: TGTGCCAGCCGTGCAGGGACTAATGAAAAACTGTTTTTT.

The sample holds one count of this clone. J is TRBJ2-3 and V is TRBV9; 7 nucleotides align to TRBD2. This CDR3 spans 15 amino acids. The V segment lost 0 bases and the J segment 2 bases; nucleotides outside the gene matches: 3. Germline V gene data show CDR1 as SGDLS and CDR2 as YYNGEE. CDR3 sequence (DNA): TGTGCCAGCAGCGTAGCGGGGGGTTTCACAGATACGCAGTATTTT. As protein: CASSVAGGFTDTQYF.

V usage is TRBV5-1 and J usage is TRBJ1-5; TRBD1 might be the D (5 bases). The CDR3 sequence is 15 residues long. V was pared by 0 bases and J by 1 base, with 8 bases between. The germline V gene encodes CDR1 SGHRS and CDR2 YFSETQ. The CDR3 protein is CASSLEGASNQPQHF. CDR3 sequence (DNA): TGCGCCAGCAGCTTGGAAGGGGCAAGCAATCAGCCCCAGCATTTT.

The gene calls are TRBV5-4 and TRBJ1-1; perhaps TRBD1 as D (5 bases). Germline CDR1 reads SGHNT; CDR2 reads YYREEE (reference sequence). The CDR3 has 16 residues. With 4 bases removed from V and 2 bases from J, the gap between germline ends came to 18 bases. The CDR3 spells CASSPSGGPGNTEAFF. The CDR3, as DNA: TGTGCCAGCAGCCCCTCGGGGGGTCCGGGAAACACTGAAGCTTTCTTT.